One T cell receptor beta chain is described in this entry. Its antigen remains unknown. These data belong to a study of T cell responses to AZD1222 COVID-19 vaccine. General observations from the study: A reported finding is that nearly half of spike-specific TCRs target unmutated variant regions. Repertoires were sampled only after the peak T cell response.

There are 14 residues in the CDR3. V was cut by 0 bases and J by 7 bases, with 12 bases left in between. The V gene's germline CDR1 is LNHDA and CDR2 SQIVND (reference sequence). The protocol was immunoSEQ multiplex PCR, while the TCRdb copy is restricted to in-frame clones and leaves out a portion. The sample shows some 94,000 clones, roughly nine tenths of them seen only once. J is TRBJ1-2 and V is TRBV19, with unresolved D. The TCR sequence derives from an adult in good health. Material: peripheral blood, obtained on day 0 of AZD1222 vaccination. The CDR3 loop is CASSIEDGSLGYTF. The CDR3 DNA is TGTGCCAGTAGTATAGAAGACGGAAGTCTTGGCTACACCTTC.